This TCR beta chain originates from a study of cytomegalovirus exposure and HLA in healthy donors. Note on this clone: No antigen is known for it.

Every donor was a healthy person donating bone marrow. The study's findings and limits: A few of the chains that were CMV-associated were confirmed in vitro to be specific for CMV antigens.

The PCR ran on 60 Vbeta and 13 Jbeta primers. Assay used: immunoSEQ multiplex PCR; TCRdb lists only in-frame clones, some missing. The repertoire consists of around 130,000 clones, with 84% occurring once and the leading ten covering 2% to 3%. The clonotype was recovered from a man between 45 and 60 years old in good health and CMV-seronegative. The sequencing input was PBMCs.

DNA of the CDR3: TGCGCCAGCAGGGTCCGGACAGATACCTACGAGCAGTACTTC. Protein sequence: CASRVRTDTYEQYF. This chain joins TRBV4-1 and TRBJ2-7; TRBD1 might be the D (6 bases). This CDR3 comprises 14 residues. Trimming shortened V by 6 bases and J by 2 bases, and 14 bases separated the two germline ends. Germline values: CDR1 MGHRA, CDR2 YSYEKL.